The rows below give T cell receptor beta chains drawn from one sample of a study of cytomegalovirus exposure and HLA in healthy donors. Sequencing was performed with immunoSEQ multiplex PCR; in TCRdb, only in-frame clones are kept and a portion is missing. The data hold approximately 240,000 clones, with 82% observed a single time. The material sequenced was PBMCs. All receptors come from a woman aged 35 to 49 in good health and CMV-seropositive. The CDR3 runs from the conserved cysteine through the conserved F or W. The D gene is left open where the match is weak. Some rows have no size entry. The others give once, few or many, or a class for an expanded clone.

clone size	V gene	D gene	J gene	CDR3 protein	CDR3 DNA
-	TRBV19	-	TRBJ1-2	CASSIKGPGHLYGYTF	TGTGCCAGTAGTATAAAAGGGCCGGGACACCTCTATGGCTACACCTTC
-	TRBV7-2	-	TRBJ2-3	CASSIGGAGSRTDTQYF	TGTGCCAGCAGCATTGGAGGCGCGGGATCTCGCACAGATACGCAGTATTTT
-	TRBV7-9	TRBD2	TRBJ2-1	CASSFIAGVYNEQFF	TGTGCCAGCAGCTTCATAGCGGGGGTCTACAATGAGCAGTTCTTC
-	TRBV30	-	TRBJ2-1	CAWRGGGGWQFF	TGTGCCTGGAGGGGGGGCGGGGGCTGGCAGTTCTTC
-	TRBV7-2	TRBD1	TRBJ2-3	CASSLSGTVTDTQYF	TGTGCCAGCAGCTTGTCCGGGACAGTCACAGATACGCAGTATTTT
-	TRBV4-2	TRBD2	TRBJ2-7	CASSQGIGTSPYEQYF	TGTGCCAGCAGCCAAGGTATAGGGACTAGTCCCTACGAGCAGTACTTC
-	TRBV19	TRBD1	TRBJ1-5	CASRGFNQPQHF	TGTGCCAGCAGGGGGTTTAATCAGCCCCAGCATTTT
-	TRBV7-9	TRBD2	TRBJ2-3	CSSSLALAGGPDTQYF	TGTTCCAGCAGCTTAGCACTAGCGGGAGGGCCAGATACGCAGTATTTT
-	TRBV4-2	-	TRBJ1-2	CASSQDFGVVMKGYTF	TGTGCCAGCAGCCAAGATTTCGGGGTTGTGATGAAAGGCTACACCTTC
once	TRBV6-5	-	TRBJ2-3	CASRTYAGVSDTQYF	TGTGCCAGCAGAACATACGCAGGGGTGTCGGATACGCAGTATTTT
few	TRBV6-5	TRBD1	TRBJ2-2	CASSVTGGGGELFF	TGTGCCAGCAGTGTAACAGGGGGTGGCGGGGAGCTGTTTTTT
-	TRBV11-2	TRBD2	TRBJ2-4	CASSPRTSGMIAKNIQYF	TGTGCCAGCAGCCCCCGGACTAGCGGAATGATAGCCAAAAACATTCAGTACTTC
-	TRBV19	TRBD1	TRBJ2-4	CASSTRDRALFQYF	TGTGCCAGTAGTACGCGGGACAGGGCCCTTTTTCAGTACTTC
-	TRBV14	-	TRBJ1-2	CASSELEGKGYTF	TGTGCCAGCAGCGAGCTGGAGGGGAAGGGCTACACCTTC
-	TRBV7-3	TRBD2	TRBJ2-3	CASSGGSTDTQYF	TGTGCCAGCAGCGGCGGGAGTACAGATACGCAGTATTTT
few	TRBV27	TRBD1	TRBJ2-7	CASSFSGTGLAEQYF	TGTGCCAGCAGTTTCTCCGGGACAGGGTTGGCCGAGCAGTACTTC
few	TRBV6-4	TRBD2	TRBJ2-1	CASSGSGGANEQFF	TGTGCCAGCAGTGGAAGCGGGGGGGCGAATGAGCAGTTCTTC
-	TRBV2	TRBD2	TRBJ2-7	CASSVLAGGLGEQYF	TGTGCCAGCAGTGTACTAGCGGGAGGGCTCGGCGAGCAGTACTTC
-	TRBV7-2	TRBD2	TRBJ2-7	CASSLSTSGNYEQYF	TGTGCCAGCAGCTTAAGTACTAGCGGCAACTACGAGCAGTACTTC
-	TRBV9	-	TRBJ1-3	CASSGRGNTIYF	TGTGCCAGCAGCGGGCGGGGTAACACCATATATTTT
-	TRBV6-5	-	TRBJ2-1	CASIRSRGGEQFF	TGTGCCAGCATAAGATCGAGGGGGGGTGAGCAGTTCTTC
-	TRBV5-4	TRBD2	TRBJ2-1	CASSLGGLAGGGYNEQFF	TGTGCCAGCAGCTTGGGGGGACTAGCGGGAGGAGGATACAATGAGCAGTTCTTC
-	TRBV25-1	TRBD1	TRBJ2-2	CASRKGTGGKIGTGELFF	TGTGCCAGCCGAAAGGGAACAGGGGGCAAAATAGGCACCGGGGAGCTGTTTTTT
-	TRBV14	-	TRBJ1-1	CASRRTAGRTEAFF	TGTGCCAGCAGGAGGACGGCGGGGAGGACTGAAGCTTTCTTT
-	TRBV6-5	-	TRBJ1-2	CASSKQVTNYGYTF	TGTGCCAGCAGTAAACAGGTTACTAACTATGGCTACACCTTC
-	TRBV6-1	-	TRBJ1-1	CASRVDRGNTEAFF	TGTGCCAGCAGGGTGGATAGGGGTAACACTGAAGCTTTCTTT
-	TRBV21-1	-	TRBJ2-5	CASRTIPGLNCPETQYF	TGTGCCAGCAGGACAATTCCGGGACTCAACTGCCCAGAGACCCAGTACTTC
-	TRBV5-6	TRBD1	TRBJ1-2	CASSLDREEYGYTF	TGTGCCAGCAGCTTAGACAGGGAGGAGTATGGCTACACCTTC
once	TRBV7-3	TRBD2	TRBJ2-1	CASSQPEAGGNYNEQFF	TGTGCCAGCAGCCAACCTGAAGCGGGGGGCAACTACAATGAGCAGTTCTTC
-	TRBV1	-	TRBJ2-3	CTSSQDWDSGETDTQYF	TGCACCAGCAGCCAAGATTGGGATAGCGGGGAGACAGATACGCAGTATTTT
few	TRBV30	-	TRBJ2-1	CAWSVMGGEQFF	TGTGCCTGGAGTGTAATGGGGGGTGAGCAGTTCTTC